This T cell receptor (beta chain) was observed in a study of blood T cell repertoires in COVID-19. About the study: Spain, Italy and the United States supplied samples that represented acute and convalescent COVID-19. Sources were T cells, B-cell-depleted T cells, or PBMCs; the material itself was cDNA or gDNA.

This clone was picked up one time. Authors' methods: By means of reference gene primer amplification, nucleated cell counts were estimated. The repertoire was sequenced with immunoSEQ multiplex PCR; TCRdb's copy has only in-frame clones and lacks some. That table furnishes V, J and clone size, whereas the DNA furnished D and trimming. The profile shows some 200,000 clones, roughly four fifths of them singletons. Sequences were obtained from peripheral blood. The TCR sequence derives from a human donor with acute or convalescent COVID-19. The donor label of this sample is uncertain.

The CDR3 DNA is TGTGCCAGCAGTTTAGGGGGACAGGGGTACGAGCAGTACTTC. This encodes CASSLGGQGYEQYF. V usage is TRBV28 and J usage is TRBJ2-7; TRBD1 agrees at 10 bases. The CDR3 consists of 14 residues. J lost 4 bases, V lost 2 bases, and 2 bases had no gene match. From germline, CDR1 is MDHEN and CDR2 SYDVKM.